This T cell receptor (beta chain) is from a study of CD8 T cells in ankylosing spondylitis. The study's findings and limits: In ankylosing spondylitis blood, a motif of 7 to 9 highly homologous TCR beta variants appeared characteristic. Disease-linked clones were CD8+ and relatively rare in peripheral blood. Significant enrichment of disease-linked clones was reportedly seen in matched ankylosing spondylitis synovial fluid. Prior literature has documented some motif variants in synovial fluid and blood from reactive arthritis.

The V gene's germline CDR1 is MNHNS and CDR2 SASEGT. The CDR3 runs to 16 residues. Trimming at V came to 5 bases and at J to 1 base, leaving 8 bases not matched to a gene. TCRdb independently ran MiXCR on the 5' RACE reads; one entry per CDR3 protein. Here the sample spans 200,000 to 250,000 distinct CDR3 sequences, 20% to 30% being singletons. This clonotype showed up many times. As yet, its antigen is unknown. The gene calls are TRBV6-1 and TRBJ2-4, with TRBD1 matching over 7 bases. The source material was blood, either unsorted or a sorted T cell fraction (not recorded which). The sequence came from a male donor with ankylosing spondylitis or in good health (not recorded which). The CDR3 here is CASSTTGEGAKNIQYF. The CDR3 region has the DNA TGTGCCAGCAGTACCACAGGGGAAGGGGCCAAAAACATTCAGTACTTC.